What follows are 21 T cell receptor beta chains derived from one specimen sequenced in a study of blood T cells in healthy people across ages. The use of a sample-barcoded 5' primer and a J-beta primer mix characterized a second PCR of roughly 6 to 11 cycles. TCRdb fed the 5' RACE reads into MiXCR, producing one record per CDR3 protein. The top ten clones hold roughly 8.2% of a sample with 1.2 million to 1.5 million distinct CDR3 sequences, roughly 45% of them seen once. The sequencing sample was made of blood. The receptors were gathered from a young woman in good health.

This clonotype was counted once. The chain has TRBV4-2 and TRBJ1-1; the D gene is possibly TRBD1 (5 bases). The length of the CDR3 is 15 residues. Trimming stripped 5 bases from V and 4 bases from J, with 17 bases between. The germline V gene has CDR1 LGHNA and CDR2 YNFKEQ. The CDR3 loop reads CASSAYRGRGTEAFF. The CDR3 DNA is TGTGCCAGCAGCGCTTATCGGGGGAGGGGCACTGAAGCTTTCTTT.

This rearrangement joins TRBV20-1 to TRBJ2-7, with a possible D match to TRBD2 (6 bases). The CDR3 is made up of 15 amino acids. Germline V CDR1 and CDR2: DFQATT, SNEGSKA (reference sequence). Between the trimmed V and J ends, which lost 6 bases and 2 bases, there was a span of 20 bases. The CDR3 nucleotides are TGCAGTGCCCGTATCGGGGTTGCGGGACCCTACGAGCAGTACTTC. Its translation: CSARIGVAGPYEQYF.

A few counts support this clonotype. CDR3 DNA sequence: TGCAGTGCTAGAGTCCCCGGGACACTAGCAGCAGAGACCCAGTACTTC. This translates into CSARVPGTLAAETQYF. This chain connects TRBV20-1 to TRBJ2-5; D may correspond to TRBD1 or TRBD2 (6 bases each). The V end was cut by 1 base, the J end by 4 bases, with 19 bases between. The germline gives CDR1 DFQATT, CDR2 SNEGSKA (reference sequence). The CDR3 totals 16 residues.

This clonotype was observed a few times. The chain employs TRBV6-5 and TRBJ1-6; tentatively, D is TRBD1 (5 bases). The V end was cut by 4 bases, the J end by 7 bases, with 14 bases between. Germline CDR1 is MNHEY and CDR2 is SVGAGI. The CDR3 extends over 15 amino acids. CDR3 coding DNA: TGTGCCAGCAGTTCCCCGAGGGGTCCGAATTCACCCCTCCACTTT. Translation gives CASSSPRGPNSPLHF.

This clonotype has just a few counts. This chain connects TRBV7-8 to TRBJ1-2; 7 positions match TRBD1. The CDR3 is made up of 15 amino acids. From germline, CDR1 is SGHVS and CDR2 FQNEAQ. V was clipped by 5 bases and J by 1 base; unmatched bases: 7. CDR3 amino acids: CASSPRGQLNYGYTF. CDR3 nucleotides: TGTGCCAGCAGCCCAAGGGGACAGCTTAACTATGGCTACACCTTC.

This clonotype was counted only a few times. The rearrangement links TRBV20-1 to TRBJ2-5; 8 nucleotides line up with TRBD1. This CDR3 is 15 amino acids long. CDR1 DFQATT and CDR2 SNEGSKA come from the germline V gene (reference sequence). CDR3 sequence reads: CSTGDRKFEAETQYF. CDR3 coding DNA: TGCTCTACCGGGGACAGGAAGTTTGAGGCGGAGACCCAGTACTTC.

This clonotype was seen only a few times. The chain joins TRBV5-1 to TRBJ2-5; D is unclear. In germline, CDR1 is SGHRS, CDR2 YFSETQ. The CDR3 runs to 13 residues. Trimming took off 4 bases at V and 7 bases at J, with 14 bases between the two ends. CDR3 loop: CASSLDRVGTQYF. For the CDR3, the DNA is TGCGCCAGCAGCCTCGACCGGGTTGGGACCCAGTACTTC.

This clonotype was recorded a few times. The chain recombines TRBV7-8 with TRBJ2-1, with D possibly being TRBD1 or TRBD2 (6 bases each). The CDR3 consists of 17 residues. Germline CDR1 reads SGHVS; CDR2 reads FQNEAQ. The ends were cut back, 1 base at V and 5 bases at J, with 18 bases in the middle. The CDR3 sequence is CASSLEGGGGLDNEQFF. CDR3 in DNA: TGTGCCAGCAGCTTAGAAGGGGGAGGCGGGTTGGACAATGAGCAGTTCTTC.

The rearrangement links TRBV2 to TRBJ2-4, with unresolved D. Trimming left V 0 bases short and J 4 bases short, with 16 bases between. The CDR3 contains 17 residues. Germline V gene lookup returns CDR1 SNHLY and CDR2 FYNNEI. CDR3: CASSEALPGRRKNIQYF. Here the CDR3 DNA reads TGTGCCAGCAGTGAAGCGCTTCCCGGCCGTAGAAAAAACATTCAGTACTTC.

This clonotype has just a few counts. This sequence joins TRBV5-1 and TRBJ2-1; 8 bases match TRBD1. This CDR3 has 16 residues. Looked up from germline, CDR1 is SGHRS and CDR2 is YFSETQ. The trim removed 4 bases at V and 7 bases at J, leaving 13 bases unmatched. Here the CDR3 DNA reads TGCGCCAGCAGCCCTCCAGGGGGCCTTGGTTGGAATGAGCAGTTCTTC. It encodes CASSPPGGLGWNEQFF.

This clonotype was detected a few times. In DNA, the CDR3 is TGTGCCAGCAGTTTGCTAAGCGGGGCACCGCCCTACGAGCAGTACTTC. Amino acids: CASSLLSGAPPYEQYF. This chain connects TRBV27 to TRBJ2-7, with TRBD2 matching over 7 bases. The germline CDR1 and CDR2 sequences are MNHEY and SMNVEV (reference sequence). V lost 3 bases, J lost 2 bases, and 10 bases stayed unmatched. This CDR3 is 16 amino acids long.

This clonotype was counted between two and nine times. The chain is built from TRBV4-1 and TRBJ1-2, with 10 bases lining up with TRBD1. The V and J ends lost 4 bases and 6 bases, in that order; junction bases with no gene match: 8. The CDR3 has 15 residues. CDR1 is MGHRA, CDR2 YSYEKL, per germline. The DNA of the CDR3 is TGCGCCAGCAGCCGCCGGGACAGGGGAAGCGATGGCTACACCTTC. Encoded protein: CASSRRDRGSDGYTF.

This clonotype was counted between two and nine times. The CDR3 reads CASTDGGQGGEKLFF. DNA of the CDR3: TGTGCCAGCACCGACGGAGGGCAAGGAGGTGAAAAACTGTTTTTT. The chain combines TRBV2 with TRBJ1-4, with no clear D. Germline V gene lookup returns CDR1 SNHLY and CDR2 FYNNEI. Trimming shortened V by 7 bases and J by 7 bases, and 19 bases separated the two germline ends. The CDR3 contains 15 residues.

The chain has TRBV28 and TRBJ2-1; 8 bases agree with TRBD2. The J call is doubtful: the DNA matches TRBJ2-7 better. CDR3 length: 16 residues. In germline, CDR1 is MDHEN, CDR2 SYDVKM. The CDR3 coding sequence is TGTGCCAGCAGTTTCTCGCGGGGGGTGACCTACAATGAGCAGTACTTC. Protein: CASSFSRGVTYNEQYF.

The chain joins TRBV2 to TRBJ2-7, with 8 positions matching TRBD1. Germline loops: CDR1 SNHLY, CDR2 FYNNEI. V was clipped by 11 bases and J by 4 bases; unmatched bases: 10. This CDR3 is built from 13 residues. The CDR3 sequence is CAGGNGQGYEQYF. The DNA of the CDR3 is TGTGCCGGCGGAAATGGACAGGGATACGAGCAGTACTTC.

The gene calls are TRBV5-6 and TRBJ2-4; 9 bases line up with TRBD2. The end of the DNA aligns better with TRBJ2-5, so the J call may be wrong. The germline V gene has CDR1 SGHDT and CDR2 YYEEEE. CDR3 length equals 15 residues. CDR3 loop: CASSRTSVSQETQYF. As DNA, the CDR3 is TGTGCCAGCAGCCGGACTAGCGTCAGCCAAGAGACCCAGTACTTC.

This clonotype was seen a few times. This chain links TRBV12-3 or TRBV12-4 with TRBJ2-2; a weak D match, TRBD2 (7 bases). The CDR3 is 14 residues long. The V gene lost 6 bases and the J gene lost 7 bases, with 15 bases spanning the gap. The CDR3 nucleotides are TGTGCCAGCAGCCATAGGGGGGGTTACGGGGAGCTGTTTTTT. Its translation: CASSHRGGYGELFF.

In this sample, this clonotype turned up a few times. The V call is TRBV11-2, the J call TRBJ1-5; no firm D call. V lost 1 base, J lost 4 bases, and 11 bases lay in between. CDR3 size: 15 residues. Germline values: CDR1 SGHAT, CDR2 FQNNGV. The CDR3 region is CASSLGIGSNQPQHF. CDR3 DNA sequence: TGTGCCAGCAGCTTAGGAATAGGCAGTAATCAGCCCCAGCATTTT.

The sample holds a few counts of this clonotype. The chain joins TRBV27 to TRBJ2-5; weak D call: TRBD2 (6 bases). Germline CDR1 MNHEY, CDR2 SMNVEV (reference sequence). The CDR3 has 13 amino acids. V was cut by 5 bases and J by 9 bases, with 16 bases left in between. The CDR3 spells CASSLRQSGAQYF. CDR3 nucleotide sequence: TGTGCCAGCAGTCTCAGACAGTCGGGGGCCCAGTACTTC.

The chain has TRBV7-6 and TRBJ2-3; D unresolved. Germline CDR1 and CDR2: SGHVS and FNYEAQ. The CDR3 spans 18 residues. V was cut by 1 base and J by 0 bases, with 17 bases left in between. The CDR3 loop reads CASSLDLGRPSSTDTQYF. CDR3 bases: TGTGCCAGCAGCTTAGATCTGGGCAGGCCCTCTAGCACAGATACGCAGTATTTT.

The CDR3 here is CASSRTGLDEQYF. In DNA, the CDR3 is TGTGCCAGCAGCCGGACAGGGTTGGACGAGCAGTACTTC. The genes are TRBV28 and TRBJ2-7, with TRBD1 matching 8 bases. The CDR3 contains 13 residues. CDR1 and CDR2 (germline): MDHEN, SYDVKM. V trimming: 6 bases; J trimming: 5 bases; junction bases outside the gene matches: 6.